This TCR beta chain stems from a study of blood T cells in healthy people across ages. The overall study: Template switching picked up about one barcoded beta molecule for each two T cells.

Primed by a sample-barcoded 5' primer and a J-beta primer mix, a second PCR proceeded for 7 to 11 cycles. TCRdb analysed the 5' RACE reads with MiXCR anew, one entry per CDR3 protein. The table shows under 850,000 distinct CDR3 sequences, with about 37% occurring only once. Per-sample PBMC isolation yielded at least 6.5 million cells. The CDR3 has 16 amino acids. The V and J ends lost 0 bases and 5 bases respectively, with 13 bases between them. Germline V gives CDR1 MGHRA, CDR2 YSYEKL. This sequence was found in a man younger than 35 in good health. Specimen: blood. The chain employs TRBV4-1 and TRBJ2-2, with a tentative D call TRBD1 (5 bases). Written as DNA, the CDR3 is TGCGCCAGCAGCCAAGAAAGGGGCCATACTACCGGGGAGCTGTTTTTT. As protein: CASSQERGHTTGELFF.